The sequence of this T cell receptor (beta chain) was determined in a study of naive and memory T cell subsets. The study's findings and limits: Over 85% of naive TCR sequences appeared only once after error correction, unlike memory subsets.

Two oligonucleotides, mixed equimolar, formed the beta constant-region primer covering TRBC1 and TRBC2. Ligated cDNA was amplified by four rounds of PCR with nested alpha and beta constant-region primers and SP2. One entry per CDR3 protein results from TCRdb running MiXCR on the UMI-ligation and nested PCR reads. Counted here are tens of thousands of distinct CDR3 sequences, roughly 8.2% occurring once; the ten biggest clones make up 22%. This CDR3 spans 19 amino acids. Per germline, CDR1 SGHRS and CDR2 YFSETQ. Trimming cost V 3 bases and J 2 bases, with 27 bases left between them. In regard to this clonotype: The antigen remains unidentified.

Cells stained for CD3, CD4, CD8, CD45RA, CD27 and viability were sorted into four CD45RA/CD27 subsets. The sample was central memory CD8+ T cells from blood. The chain carries TRBV5-1 and TRBJ2-7; D is perhaps TRBD1 (10 bases). The source of this sequence is a human donor in good health. This CDR3 is CASSYRGGGQGKSAYEQYF. The DNA for the CDR3 is TGCGCCAGCAGCTACCGCGGGGGGGGACAGGGGAAGTCCGCCTACGAGCAGTACTTC.